This TCR beta chain was found in a study of blood T cell repertoires in COVID-19. On the study more broadly: Sources were T cells, B-cell-depleted T cells, or PBMCs; the material itself was cDNA or gDNA.

Recruited during active infection, patients (from Seattle) were subsequently followed longitudinally. Germline V gives CDR1 SGDLS, CDR2 YYNGEE. Unmatched junction bases numbered 5, after V lost 0 bases and J lost 5 bases. The CDR3 runs 15 residues. Original processing notes: By means of reference gene primer amplification, nucleated cell counts were estimated. Assay used: immunoSEQ multiplex PCR; TCRdb lists only in-frame clones, some missing. The DNA gave D and trimming, while V, J and clone size come from that table. Of 290,000 or so clones in the sample, 80% to 95% are singletons; the top ten hold 2% to 2.5%.

The specimen sequenced was peripheral blood. The chain uses TRBV9 and TRBJ2-1, with TRBD2 matching 7 bases. This TCR derives from a woman younger than 45 with COVID-19, enrolled during active disease. The CDR3 is CASSVGGGPNNEQFF. CDR3 nucleotides: TGTGCCAGCAGCGTAGGGGGAGGGCCAAACAATGAGCAGTTCTTC.